This entry is about one T cell receptor (beta chain). How the authors handled the data: Nucleated cell number was recorded as an estimate derived from reference gene primer amplification. Method: immunoSEQ multiplex PCR; TCRdb's copy keeps in-frame clones and lacks some. The DNA was the basis for D and trimming; V, J and clone size are from that table. The sample consists of roughly 300,000 clones, more than 75% of them appearing once. The CDR3 is 13 amino acids. V dropped 4 bases and J dropped 6 bases, with 12 bases sitting between them. Germline CDR1 is LGHNA and CDR2 is YNFKEQ. The source of the sample is a study of blood T cell repertoires in COVID-19. For the study at large: Collection of acute and convalescent COVID-19 samples took place in the United States, Italy and Spain. T cells, B-cell-depleted T cells, or PBMCs provided the cDNA or gDNA that served as material.

This clonotype was sampled from a woman between 45 and 65 years old who had recovered from COVID-19. This chain joins TRBV4-2 and TRBJ1-1; no reliable D call. The sample consisted of peripheral blood. This CDR3 reads CASSPDLNAEAFF. The CDR3 DNA follows: TGTGCCAGCAGCCCAGACCTAAACGCTGAAGCTTTCTTT.